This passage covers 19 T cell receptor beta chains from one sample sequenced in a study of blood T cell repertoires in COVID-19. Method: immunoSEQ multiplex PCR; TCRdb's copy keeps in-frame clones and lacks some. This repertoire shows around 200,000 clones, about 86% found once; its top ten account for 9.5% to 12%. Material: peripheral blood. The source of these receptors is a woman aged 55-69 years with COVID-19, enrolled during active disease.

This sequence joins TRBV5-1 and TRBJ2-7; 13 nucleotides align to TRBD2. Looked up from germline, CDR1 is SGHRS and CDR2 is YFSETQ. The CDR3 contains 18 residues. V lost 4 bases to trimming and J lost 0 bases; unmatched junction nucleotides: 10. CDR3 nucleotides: TGCGCCAGCAGCACCGGACTAGCGGGAGAATCTCTCTCCTACGAGCAGTACTTC. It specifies CASSTGLAGESLSYEQYF.

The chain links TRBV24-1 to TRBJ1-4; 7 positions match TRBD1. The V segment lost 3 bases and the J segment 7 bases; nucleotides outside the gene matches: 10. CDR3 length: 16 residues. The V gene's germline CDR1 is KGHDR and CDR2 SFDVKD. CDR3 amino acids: CATSDGRQGFREKLFF. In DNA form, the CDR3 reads TGTGCCACCAGTGATGGAAGACAGGGTTTTCGTGAAAAACTGTTTTTT.

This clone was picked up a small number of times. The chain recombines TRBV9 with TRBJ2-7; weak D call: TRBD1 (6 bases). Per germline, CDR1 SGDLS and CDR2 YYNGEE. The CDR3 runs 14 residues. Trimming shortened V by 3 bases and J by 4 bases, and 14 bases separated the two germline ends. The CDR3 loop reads CASSATGVNYEQYF. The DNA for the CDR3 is TGTGCCAGCAGCGCGACAGGAGTTAATTACGAGCAGTACTTC.

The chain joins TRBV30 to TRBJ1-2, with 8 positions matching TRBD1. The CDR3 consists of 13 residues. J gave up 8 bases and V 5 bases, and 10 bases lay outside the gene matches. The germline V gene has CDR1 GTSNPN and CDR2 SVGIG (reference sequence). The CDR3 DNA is TGTGCCTGGGACAGGGGCCGGGAGGGCGGCTACACCTTC. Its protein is CAWDRGREGGYTF.

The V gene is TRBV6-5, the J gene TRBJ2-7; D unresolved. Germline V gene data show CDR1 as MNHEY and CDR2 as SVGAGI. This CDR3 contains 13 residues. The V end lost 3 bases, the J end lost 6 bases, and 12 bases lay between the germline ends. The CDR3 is CASSYSPGSEQYF. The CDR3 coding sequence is TGTGCCAGCAGTTATTCCCCAGGATCCGAGCAGTACTTC.

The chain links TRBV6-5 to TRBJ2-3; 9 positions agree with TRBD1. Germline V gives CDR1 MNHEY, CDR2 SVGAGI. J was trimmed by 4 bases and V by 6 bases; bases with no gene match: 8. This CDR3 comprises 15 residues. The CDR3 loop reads CASSSGTGRPDTQYF. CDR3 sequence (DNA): TGTGCCAGCAGCTCCGGGACAGGGCGGCCAGATACGCAGTATTTT.

The DNA of the CDR3 is TGTGCCAGCAGCCCAGTTCCCGGAGGGTATGGCTACACCTTC. It is translated as CASSPVPGGYGYTF. The gene calls are TRBV7-2 and TRBJ1-2; D gene uncertain. V was clipped by 5 bases and J by 5 bases, with 15 bases between them. This CDR3 has 14 amino acids. Germline loops: CDR1 SGHTA, CDR2 FQGNSA. The variable domain in full, completed from reference TRBV7-2 and TRBJ1-2, reads GAGVSQSPSNKVTEKGKDVELRCDPISGHTALYWYRQSLGQGLEFLIYFQGNSAPDKSGLPSDRFSAERTGGSVSTLTIQRTQQEDSAVYLCASSPVPGGYGYTFGSGTRLTVV.

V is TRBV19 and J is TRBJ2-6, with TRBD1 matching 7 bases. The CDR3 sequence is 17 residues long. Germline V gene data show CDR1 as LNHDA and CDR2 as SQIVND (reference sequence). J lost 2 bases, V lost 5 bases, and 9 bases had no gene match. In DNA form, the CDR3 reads TGTGCCAGTAGTTCTGGGAGACAGGGTGCTGGGGCCAACGTCCTGACTTTC. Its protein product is CASSSGRQGAGANVLTF.

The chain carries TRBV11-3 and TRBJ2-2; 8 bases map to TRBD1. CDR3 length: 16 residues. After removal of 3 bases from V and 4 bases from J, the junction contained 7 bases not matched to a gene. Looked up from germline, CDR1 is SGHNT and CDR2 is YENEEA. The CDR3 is CASSFHRGDITGELFF. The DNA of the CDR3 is TGTGCCAGCAGCTTCCACAGGGGGGATATCACCGGGGAGCTGTTTTTT.

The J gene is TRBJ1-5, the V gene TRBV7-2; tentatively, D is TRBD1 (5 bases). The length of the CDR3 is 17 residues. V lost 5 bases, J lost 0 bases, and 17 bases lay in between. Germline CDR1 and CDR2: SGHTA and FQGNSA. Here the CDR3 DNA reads TGTGCCAGCAGCCCTACCGTAAGGGACTATAGCAATCAGCCCCAGCATTTT. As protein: CASSPTVRDYSNQPQHF.

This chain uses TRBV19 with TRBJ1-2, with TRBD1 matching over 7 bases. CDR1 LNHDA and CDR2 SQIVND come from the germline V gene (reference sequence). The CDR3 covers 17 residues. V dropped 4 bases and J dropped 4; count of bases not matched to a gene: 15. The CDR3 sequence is CASSTRDSELGLYGYTF. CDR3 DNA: TGTGCCAGTAGTACACGGGACAGCGAATTGGGGCTCTATGGCTACACCTTC.

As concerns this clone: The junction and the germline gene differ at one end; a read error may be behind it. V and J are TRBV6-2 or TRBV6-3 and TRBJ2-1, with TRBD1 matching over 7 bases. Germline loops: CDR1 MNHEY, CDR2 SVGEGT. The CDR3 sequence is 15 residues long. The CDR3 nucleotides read TGTGCCAGCAGATACTCAGGGGGCTCCTACAATGAGCAGTTCTTC. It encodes CASRYSGGSYNEQFF.

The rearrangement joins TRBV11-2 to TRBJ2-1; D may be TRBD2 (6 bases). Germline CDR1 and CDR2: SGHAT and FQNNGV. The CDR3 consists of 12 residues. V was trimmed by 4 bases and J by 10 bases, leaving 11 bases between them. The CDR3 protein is CASSSWTIEQFF. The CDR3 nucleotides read TGTGCCAGCAGCTCATGGACTATAGAGCAGTTCTTC.

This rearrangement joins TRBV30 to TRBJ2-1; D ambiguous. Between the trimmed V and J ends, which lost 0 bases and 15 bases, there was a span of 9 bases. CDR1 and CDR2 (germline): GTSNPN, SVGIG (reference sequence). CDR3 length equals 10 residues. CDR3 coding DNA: TGTGCCTGGAGTGTCGCTAGTTTGTTCTTC. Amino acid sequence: CAWSVASLFF.

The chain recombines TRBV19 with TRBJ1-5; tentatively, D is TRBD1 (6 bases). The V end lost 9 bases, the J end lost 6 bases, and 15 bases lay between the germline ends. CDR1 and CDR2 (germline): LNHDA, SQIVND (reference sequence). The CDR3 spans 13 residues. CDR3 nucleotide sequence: TGTGCCAGCCGGGACATTAACAGTCAGCCCCAGCATTTT. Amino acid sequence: CASRDINSQPQHF.

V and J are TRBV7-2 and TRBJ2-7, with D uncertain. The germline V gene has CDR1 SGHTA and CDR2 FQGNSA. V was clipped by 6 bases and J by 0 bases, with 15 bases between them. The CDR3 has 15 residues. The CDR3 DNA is TGTGCCAGCAGGGCCGGAGACTCCAACTCCTACGAGCAGTACTTC. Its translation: CASRAGDSNSYEQYF.

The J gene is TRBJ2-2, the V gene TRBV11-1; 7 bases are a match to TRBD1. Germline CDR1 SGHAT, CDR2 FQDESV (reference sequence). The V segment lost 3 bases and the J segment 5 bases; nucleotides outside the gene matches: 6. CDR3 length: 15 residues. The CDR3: CASSFTGVKTGELFF. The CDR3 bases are TGTGCCAGCAGCTTCACAGGGGTTAAGACCGGGGAGCTGTTTTTT.

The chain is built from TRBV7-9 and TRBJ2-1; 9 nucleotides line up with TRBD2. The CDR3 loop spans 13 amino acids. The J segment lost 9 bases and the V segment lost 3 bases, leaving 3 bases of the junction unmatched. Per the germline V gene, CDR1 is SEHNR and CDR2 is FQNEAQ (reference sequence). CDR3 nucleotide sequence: TGTGCCAGCAGCTTGATAGCGGGAGCTGAGCAGTTCTTC. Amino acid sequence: CASSLIAGAEQFF.

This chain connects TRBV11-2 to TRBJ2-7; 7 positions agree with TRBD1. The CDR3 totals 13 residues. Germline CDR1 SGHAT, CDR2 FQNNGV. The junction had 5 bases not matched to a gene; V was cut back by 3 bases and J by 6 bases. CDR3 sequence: CASSFEGAGEQYF. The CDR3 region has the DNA TGTGCCAGCAGCTTTGAGGGGGCCGGCGAGCAGTACTTC.